These T cell receptor beta chains were read from a single sample in a study of OX40 agonist ivuxolimab in advanced cancers. Sequencing used immunoSEQ multiplex PCR; TCRdb keeps in-frame clones, though not all of them. The sample has 100,000 to 150,000 clones, around 90% seen once. The source material was CD4+ or CD8+ T cells sorted from blood, sampled in a trial of the OX40 agonist ivuxolimab. These receptor sequences come from an adult with an advanced solid tumor such as melanoma, head and neck, liver or kidney cancer. The CDR3 runs from the conserved cysteine through the conserved F or W. Each record gives: J gene, D gene, V gene, clone size, CDR3 DNA, CDR3 protein. A D gene is named only where the DNA matches it firmly. Some rows mark clone size as missing; the rest say once, few, many or name a class of expanded clone.

TRBJ1-4	.	TRBV6-1	.	TGTGCCAGCAGTGACGGTGGGACACCCCATAATGAAAAACTGTTTTTT	CASSDGGTPHNEKLFF
TRBJ1-1	.	TRBV5-1	.	TGCGCCAGCAGCTCCTTACAGGGAGGGAACACTGAAGCTTTCTTT	CASSSLQGGNTEAFF
TRBJ2-7	.	TRBV6-5	.	TGTGCCAGCAGGTCGGGACTCAGCTCCTACGAGCAGTACTTC	CASRSGLSSYEQYF
TRBJ2-5	.	TRBV19	.	TGTGCCAGTAGTATAGACCGAATAACCGAGACCCAGTACTTC	CASSIDRITETQYF
TRBJ2-3	.	TRBV10-2	.	TGCGCCAGCAGGGGGACCTCAGCTAGCACAGATACGCAGTATTTT	CASRGTSASTDTQYF
TRBJ1-2	.	TRBV19	.	TGTGCCAGTAGTATCATATCCCCTGCGAGGGACTATGGCTACACCTTC	CASSIISPARDYGYTF
TRBJ2-7	.	TRBV28	.	TGTGCCAGCAGTTTATTATCAGGGGACGAGCAGTACTTC	CASSLLSGDEQYF
TRBJ2-5	.	TRBV28	.	TGTGCCAGCACCCCAGGCGGGGCCAGCCAAGAGACCCAGTACTTC	CASTPGGASQETQYF
TRBJ2-5	.	TRBV7-9	.	TGTGCCAGCAGCTTCGGGTCGGCAGGACCTCAAGAGACCCAGTACTTC	CASSFGSAGPQETQYF
TRBJ2-2	TRBD2	TRBV2	.	TGTGCCAGCAGTGTACGGCGGGAGCGGAACACCGGGGAGCTGTTTTTT	CASSVRRERNTGELFF
TRBJ2-1	TRBD2	TRBV14	.	TGTGCCAGCAGCCAATCTAGGACTAGCGGGAGGGGGAAGTTCTTC	CASSQSRTSGRGKFF
TRBJ2-7	.	TRBV7-8	.	TGTGCCAGCAGCCGTTACTACGAGCAGTACTTC	CASSRYYEQYF
TRBJ2-1	TRBD2	TRBV18	.	TGTGCCAGCGTCCTCTTAATAACTAGCGGGAGGAGGAATGAGCAGTTCTTC	CASVLLITSGRRNEQFF
TRBJ1-4	.	TRBV14	.	TGTGCCAGCAGCCAAGATAGGGGGGCGTTTCGAGAAAAACTGTTTTTT	CASSQDRGAFREKLFF
TRBJ2-5	.	TRBV7-8	.	TGTGCCAGCAGCTTAACAGACCAAGAGACCCAGTACTTC	CASSLTDQETQYF
TRBJ1-1	TRBD1	TRBV10-3	.	TGTGCCATCAAGGGGGCGGGGAACACTGAAGCTTTCTTT	CAIKGAGNTEAFF
TRBJ1-4	TRBD1	TRBV5-5	.	TGTGCCAGCAGCTTGGGAGGACAGGGGATGGGTGAAAAACTGTTTTTT	CASSLGGQGMGEKLFF
TRBJ1-1	TRBD1	TRBV19	.	TGTGCCAGCCAGCCCGATGACAGGGCGACTGAAGCTTTCTTT	CASQPDDRATEAFF
TRBJ2-3	.	TRBV7-3	few	TGTGCCATCTTAGCGGTCCGCACAGATACGCAGTATTTT	CAILAVRTDTQYF
TRBJ2-1	.	TRBV6-1	few	TGTGCCAGCAGTGGCCGAAGAGGGACACCCTACAATGAGCAGTTCTTC	CASSGRRGTPYNEQFF
TRBJ1-2	.	TRBV19	.	TGTGCCAGTAGTATTGCGGCAGTGAGCCTTTTGGGCTACACCTTC	CASSIAAVSLLGYTF
TRBJ2-7	.	TRBV28	.	TGTGCCACTGGTGGACAGTCCCTCGCCGAGCAGTACTTC	CATGGQSLAEQYF
TRBJ2-2	.	TRBV25-1	.	TGTGCCAGCAGTGGGCTAAGGGAGCTGTTTTTT	CASSGLRELFF
TRBJ1-4	.	TRBV19	.	TGTGCCAGTAGCCCCCCCGGGAGAGCAACTAATGAAAAACTGTTTTTT	CASSPPGRATNEKLFF
TRBJ1-5	.	TRBV27	.	TGTGCCAGCAGTCTAGACAGCCCGATTAGCAATCAGCCCCAGCATTTT	CASSLDSPISNQPQHF
TRBJ2-7	TRBD2	TRBV10-2	.	TGCGCCAGCAGTGACGGCGGCGCAGCGGGAGGTCCCTACGAGCAGTACTTC	CASSDGGAAGGPYEQYF
TRBJ1-1	.	TRBV28	few	TGTGCCAGCAGTTTAGGGTATATGTTTGAAGCTTTCTTT	CASSLGYMFEAFF
TRBJ2-7	.	TRBV11-3	.	TGTGCCAGCAGCTTAGGGGCAGGGCAGTACTTC	CASSLGAGQYF
TRBJ1-2	.	TRBV7-2	.	TGTGCCAGCAGCTTAGAGCCTACCTATGGCTACACCTTC	CASSLEPTYGYTF
TRBJ1-3	.	TRBV19	.	TGTGCCAGTAGTATGGGCAACTCTCTCGGCGGAAACACCATATATTTT	CASSMGNSLGGNTIYF
TRBJ1-4	.	TRBV27	.	TGTGCCAGCAGTAGGAGCACTTTTAATGGGAATGAAAAACTGTTTTTT	CASSRSTFNGNEKLFF
TRBJ1-3	.	TRBV19	.	TGTGCCAGTAGTATTGAGGCGAACAGGATCGGAAACACCATATATTTT	CASSIEANRIGNTIYF
TRBJ2-7	.	TRBV6-6	.	TGTGCCAGCAGTCGCCGGTGGACGGAGACTTACGAGCAGTACTTC	CASSRRWTETYEQYF
TRBJ2-2	.	TRBV28	.	TGTGCCAGCAGTCTCCCGACCGGGGAGCTGTTTTTT	CASSLPTGELFF
TRBJ1-5	.	TRBV11-2	.	TGTGCCAGCAGCTTAGATTGGGGTCTCAATCAGCCCCAGCATTTT	CASSLDWGLNQPQHF
TRBJ1-5	.	TRBV7-2	.	TGTGCCAGCAGCTTAGCGAGTAGTAGCAATCAGCCCCAGCATTTT	CASSLASSSNQPQHF
TRBJ2-2	.	TRBV28	.	TGTGCCAGCAGTTTGGCGGGGGCGGCGGTAGTCACCGGGGAGCTGTTTTTT	CASSLAGAAVVTGELFF
TRBJ1-5	.	TRBV5-1	.	TGCGCCAGCAGCTTGGGGGACGGGGAGAATCAGCCCCAGCATTTT	CASSLGDGENQPQHF
TRBJ2-7	.	TRBV7-2	.	TGTGCCAGCAGCTTAGACCCTCGACTGGAGTCCTACGAGCAGTACTTC	CASSLDPRLESYEQYF
TRBJ2-2	.	TRBV18	.	TGTGCCAGCTCCTCAGCGGCTAACACCGGGGAGCTGTTTTTT	CASSSAANTGELFF
TRBJ1-2	.	TRBV11-2	.	TGTGCCAGCAGCGTCAGTAACTATGGCTACACCTTC	CASSVSNYGYTF
TRBJ1-5	.	TRBV18	.	TGTGCCAGCTCACCTTCGGGCCCTTCTCTCAATCAGCCCCAGCATTTT	CASSPSGPSLNQPQHF
TRBJ2-7	TRBD1	TRBV19	once	TGTGCCAGTGTGGACAGGAGCTCCTACGAGCAGTACTTC	CASVDRSSYEQYF
TRBJ1-5	.	TRBV28	.	TGTGCCAGCAGTCCTACAACGCCTGGAGCTTCGGCCCAGCATTTT	CASSPTTPGASAQHF
TRBJ1-2	TRBD1	TRBV2	.	TGTGCCAGCAGGCCGGGACAGGGCACGGGAGGCTACACCTTC	CASRPGQGTGGYTF
TRBJ1-2	.	TRBV28	once	TGTGCCAGCAGTTTCCAGAATACATTGGGCTACACCTTC	CASSFQNTLGYTF
TRBJ2-3	TRBD2	TRBV27	.	TGTGCCAGCAGCCTCCTGGGACTAGAACCAGATACGCAGTATTTT	CASSLLGLEPDTQYF
TRBJ2-5	.	TRBV15	few	TGTGCCACCAGCAGACAGGGGCTGGAGACCCAGTACTTC	CATSRQGLETQYF
TRBJ1-6	.	TRBV28	.	TGTGCCAGCAACTTGGGGGGGCAGGTCGCACCCCTCCACTTT	CASNLGGQVAPLHF
TRBJ2-7	.	TRBV28	.	TGTGCCAGCGGGTCGCGTTCCTACGAGCAGTACTTC	CASGSRSYEQYF
TRBJ2-7	TRBD1	TRBV18	few	TGTGCCAGCTCACCGCTACAGGGGAACGAGCAGTACTTC	CASSPLQGNEQYF
TRBJ2-5	TRBD2	TRBV28	.	TGTGCCAGCAGTTTAGCCCTCACTAGCGGGAGGGCTCGGGAGACCCAGTACTTC	CASSLALTSGRARETQYF
TRBJ2-1	.	TRBV2	.	TGTGCCAGCAGTACAGGGGAGGATGAGCAGTTCTTC	CASSTGEDEQFF
TRBJ2-3	TRBD1	TRBV11-2	.	TGTGCCAGCAGCTTACTGTCGGGACAGCCCACAGATACGCAGTATTTT	CASSLLSGQPTDTQYF
TRBJ2-7	TRBD2	TRBV6-1	.	TGTGCCACGGGGGGAGGACACTACGAGCAGTACTTC	CATGGGHYEQYF
TRBJ2-1	TRBD1	TRBV19	once	TGTGCCGCTAGGGACAGGGGGGATGAGCAGTTCTTC	CAARDRGDEQFF
TRBJ2-1	TRBD1	TRBV18	.	TGTGCCAGCTCACCGAGACAGGGTGTCTACAATGAGCAGTTCTTC	CASSPRQGVYNEQFF
TRBJ1-2	.	TRBV7-8	.	TGTGCCAGCAGCTTATTCGGGGGAGGAGGGTATGGCTACACCTTC	CASSLFGGGGYGYTF
TRBJ2-1	.	TRBV6-6	.	TGTGCCAGCTCACTAATAACTAGCTCCTACAATGAGCAGTTCTTC	CASSLITSSYNEQFF
TRBJ2-7	TRBD1	TRBV28	.	TGTGCCAGCAGTTTAAGATGGGGGACAGGGCAGGGGCAGTACTTC	CASSLRWGTGQGQYF